This entry lists 19 T cell receptor beta chains sequenced from one sample in a study of T-cell memory formation after mild COVID-19. TCRdb itself ran the 5' RACE reads through MiXCR, one entry per CDR3 protein. The sample records approximately 100,000 distinct CDR3 sequences, around 10% being singletons. The sample consisted of PBMCs or a T cell subset sorted from them (not recorded which). All receptors derive from a man between 18 and 35 years old who had mild COVID-19 (a few samples of this study predate the infection). Cell type and time point are not known.

This clonotype turned up a few times. V usage is TRBV7-9 and J usage is TRBJ2-3, with D possibly matching TRBD2 (5 bases). Per germline, CDR1 SEHNR and CDR2 FQNEAQ (reference sequence). Between the trimmed V and J ends, which lost 3 bases and 0 bases, there was a span of 10 bases. The CDR3 extends over 15 amino acids. CDR3 residues: CASSLRAPSTDTQYF. In nucleotides, the CDR3 is TGTGCCAGCAGCTTGAGGGCCCCTAGCACAGATACGCAGTATTTT.

This clonotype was picked up a small number of times. This sequence joins TRBV9 and TRBJ1-1; a weak D match, TRBD1 (5 bases). In germline, CDR1 is SGDLS, CDR2 YYNGEE. The CDR3 is made up of 14 amino acids. Deletions cut 3 bases from V and 5 bases from J, with 14 bases between. CDR3 amino acids: CASSAPSGGTEAFF. CDR3 in DNA: TGTGCCAGCAGCGCCCCGTCGGGGGGTACTGAAGCTTTCTTT.

This clonotype was seen only a few times. This rearrangement joins TRBV29-1 to TRBJ1-2; 8 nucleotides line up with TRBD1. Germline V gene lookup returns CDR1 SQVTM and CDR2 ANQGSEA. The CDR3 is 13 residues long. V trimming: 6 bases; J trimming: 4 bases; junction bases outside the gene matches: 7. The CDR3 DNA reads as TGCAGCGTCGACGGACAGGGCCTCTATGGCTACACCTTC. It codes for CSVDGQGLYGYTF.

This clonotype was counted at least ten times. The chain links TRBV7-3 to TRBJ2-1; perhaps TRBD1 as D (5 bases). The germline CDR1 and CDR2 sequences are SGHTA and FQGTGA. Deletions cut 1 base from V and 1 base from J, with 20 bases between. This CDR3 is built from 19 residues. CDR3 sequence reads: CASSLKAGIRDSSYNEQFF. Written as DNA, the CDR3 is TGTGCCAGCAGCTTAAAGGCAGGAATCAGGGATAGTTCCTACAATGAGCAGTTCTTC.

The rearrangement uses TRBV7-9 and TRBJ1-2, with a possible D match to TRBD1 (6 bases). Germline CDR1 is SEHNR and CDR2 is FQNEAQ (reference sequence). V lost 6 bases to trimming and J lost 8 bases, with 10 bases between them. This CDR3 region has 11 residues. CDR3 coding DNA: TGTGCCAGCAGATACAGGGACGGCTACACCTTC. Its protein is CASRYRDGYTF.

This clonotype was detected ten times or more. The chain has TRBV27 and TRBJ2-7; 10 bases line up with TRBD1. CDR3 size: 12 residues. The ends lost 8 bases at V and 5 bases at J; junction bases unmatched: 3. Germline V lookup: CDR1 MNHEY, CDR2 SMNVEV (reference sequence). DNA of the CDR3: TGTGCCAGCGGGACAGGGGTCAACGAGCAGTACTTC. This codes for CASGTGVNEQYF.

The table lists this clonotype with a few counts. Written as DNA, the CDR3 is TGTGCCAGTAGTGTGGATTTCACTGAAGCTTTCTTT. Protein sequence: CASSVDFTEAFF. This chain links TRBV19 with TRBJ1-1; D is uncertain. The CDR3 is made up of 12 amino acids. The V gene lost 5 bases and the J gene lost 4 bases, with 8 bases spanning the gap. The V gene's germline CDR1 is LNHDA and CDR2 SQIVND (reference sequence).

The chain employs TRBV19 and TRBJ2-5; D is unresolved. The ends were cut back, 3 bases at V and 4 bases at J, with 12 bases in the middle. Germline V gives CDR1 LNHDA, CDR2 SQIVND (reference sequence). This CDR3 is 14 amino acids long. Here the CDR3 reads CASSMGTAAETQYF. CDR3 bases: TGTGCCAGTAGTATGGGCACAGCAGCAGAGACCCAGTACTTC. The full variable domain, its missing parts supplied by reference TRBV19 and TRBJ2-5, is DGGITQSPKYLFRKEGQNVTLSCEQNLNHDAMYWYRQDPGQGLRLIYYSQIVNDFQKGDIAEGYSVSREKKESFPLTVTSAQKNPTAFYLCASSMGTAAETQYFGPGTRLLVL.

The V and J genes are TRBV20-1 and TRBJ2-2; D is undetermined. Between the trimmed V and J ends, which lost 3 bases and 1 base, there was a span of 12 bases. The CDR3 sequence is 15 residues long. Germline V gene data show CDR1 as DFQATT and CDR2 as SNEGSKA (reference sequence). CDR3 amino acids: CSARIGQLNTGELFF. The CDR3 DNA reads TGCAGTGCTAGGATTGGGCAGTTGAACACCGGGGAGCTGTTTTTT.

The V call is TRBV12-3 or TRBV12-4, the J call TRBJ1-2, with 7 bases lining up with TRBD1. With 3 bases clipped from V and 3 bases from J, the junction kept 1 base outside the gene matches. This CDR3 is 13 amino acids long. In DNA, the CDR3 is TGTGCCAGCAGTTTTGGGACAGACTATGGCTACACCTTC. This sequence encodes CASSFGTDYGYTF.

This clonotype was seen more than once but under ten times. The chain recombines TRBV7-8 with TRBJ2-5, with D perhaps matching TRBD1 or TRBD2 (5 bases each). The germline V gene has CDR1 SGHVS and CDR2 FQNEAQ. The CDR3 runs 20 residues. Trimming stripped 4 bases from V and 3 bases from J, with 30 bases between. The CDR3 spells CASSYTYGIRGQGSKETQYF. The CDR3 coding sequence is TGTGCCAGCAGCTATACTTACGGGATCCGCGGTCAGGGCTCTAAAGAGACCCAGTACTTC.

This clonotype has only a few counts. The rearrangement links TRBV5-1 to TRBJ2-5, with 9 bases fitting TRBD2. This CDR3 has 16 amino acids. The V and J ends lost 4 bases and 0 bases, in that order; junction bases with no gene match: 7. CDR1 is SGHRS, CDR2 YFSETQ, per germline. The CDR3 sequence is CASSPPSSGDQETQYF. The DNA of the CDR3 is TGCGCCAGCAGCCCTCCATCTAGCGGGGACCAAGAGACCCAGTACTTC.

Ten or more counts support this clonotype. This chain joins TRBV20-1 and TRBJ2-3, with 7 bases lining up with TRBD2. V dropped 7 bases and J dropped 7; count of bases not matched to a gene: 17. CDR3 size: 15 residues. Germline V gives CDR1 DFQATT, CDR2 SNEGSKA (reference sequence). The CDR3 DNA sequence: TGCAGTGGGACCTCAAGCGGGGATGACCTGAATACGCAGTATTTT. It specifies CSGTSSGDDLNTQYF.

The rearrangement links TRBV28 to TRBJ2-2; no definite D call. The V and J ends lost 4 bases and 7 bases respectively, with 16 bases between them. The CDR3 runs to 15 residues. Germline loops: CDR1 MDHEN, CDR2 SYDVKM. CDR3 sequence reads: CASSSLLSGFGELFF. The CDR3 DNA sequence: TGTGCCAGCAGTTCGTTGCTCAGTGGGTTCGGGGAGCTGTTTTTT.

The chain is built from TRBV28 and TRBJ2-7; D remains unclear. With 11 bases removed from V and 11 bases from J, the gap between germline ends came to 10 bases. This CDR3 contains 8 residues. The germline CDR1 and CDR2 sequences are MDHEN and SYDVKM. This CDR3 is CAPPHEYV. The CDR3 nucleotides read TGTGCCCCACCCCATGAGTACGTC.

This clonotype has ten or more counts. The rearrangement links TRBV27 to TRBJ1-4; no firm D call. The germline V gene encodes CDR1 MNHEY and CDR2 SMNVEV (reference sequence). V shed 4 bases and J shed 5 bases, with 14 bases lying between them. This CDR3 is 15 amino acids long. CDR3 coding DNA: TGTGCCAGCAGTTCGCTCTTCCGGATGAATGAAAAACTGTTTTTT. It codes for CASSSLFRMNEKLFF.

The rearrangement uses TRBV7-9 and TRBJ1-5; perhaps TRBD1 as D (5 bases). V lost 4 bases and J lost 10, with 14 bases in between. Germline CDR1 is SEHNR and CDR2 is FQNEAQ (reference sequence). This CDR3 region has 13 residues. In nucleotides, the CDR3 is TGTGCCAGCAGCTCCAAAACCCGGGACCCCCAGCATTTT. Translated: CASSSKTRDPQHF.

This CDR3 reads CASRGGGEKLFF. The CDR3, as DNA: TGTGCCAGCCGGGGGGGTGGTGAAAAACTGTTTTTT. The V call is TRBV7-9, the J call TRBJ1-4; maybe TRBD1 (5 bases). The germline V gene has CDR1 SEHNR and CDR2 FQNEAQ (reference sequence). The CDR3 sequence is 12 residues long. Trimming stripped 8 bases from V and 7 bases from J, with 11 bases between.

This clonotype was detected ten times or more. The chain recombines TRBV3-1 with TRBJ2-7; D is undetermined. V shed 1 base and J shed 1 base, with 5 bases lying between them. CDR3 length: 13 amino acids. The germline V gene encodes CDR1 LGHDT and CDR2 YNNKEL (reference sequence). The CDR3 nucleotides read TGTGCCAGCAGCCAAGGCATGTCCTACGAGCAGTACGTC. Its protein is CASSQGMSYEQYV.